This T cell receptor (beta chain) comes out of a study of control samples from healthy donors and cancer patients. The CDR3 totals 14 residues. Germline V gene sequence: CDR1 LNHDA, CDR2 SQIVND (reference sequence). This table comes from immunoSEQ multiplex PCR, and its TCRdb copy is limited to in-frame clones, with some not included. The profile covers 120,000 or so clones, with approximately 87% appearing a single time and about 2.7% taken by the ten largest. The rearrangement links TRBV19 to TRBJ1-2, with TRBD1 identical over 7 bases. The sequenced sample was blood. This clonotype originated in a man aged 55 to 70 in good health. CDR3 bases: TGTGGCACCACGACAGGGTCCTCTAACTATGGCTACACCTTC. Translation: CGTTTGSSNYGYTF.